This T cell receptor (beta chain) is from a study of blood T cell repertoires in COVID-19. As for the study in general: From the United States, Italy and Spain came samples of acute and convalescent COVID-19. Sample material is recorded as cDNA or gDNA derived from T cells, B-cell-depleted T cells, or PBMCs.

In the authors' workflow: Estimated nucleated cell counts came from reference gene primer amplification. The protocol was immunoSEQ multiplex PCR, while the TCRdb copy is restricted to in-frame clones and leaves out a portion. V and J calls and clone size are as listed in that table; D and trimming were resolved from the DNA. Here the sample spans roughly 120,000 clones, 74% being singletons. CDR3 length: 16 residues. The germline CDR1 and CDR2 sequences are MGHDK and SYGVNS. V was shortened by 3 bases and J by 0 bases, with 11 bases between the two germline ends. This chain joins TRBV25-1 and TRBJ2-2; D remains unclear. What was sequenced was peripheral blood. This receptor was identified in an elderly man with COVID-19, enrolled during active disease. CDR3 residues: CASSELRQTNTGELFF. The CDR3 nucleotides read TGTGCCAGCAGTGAGTTGAGGCAGACGAACACCGGGGAGCTGTTTTTT.